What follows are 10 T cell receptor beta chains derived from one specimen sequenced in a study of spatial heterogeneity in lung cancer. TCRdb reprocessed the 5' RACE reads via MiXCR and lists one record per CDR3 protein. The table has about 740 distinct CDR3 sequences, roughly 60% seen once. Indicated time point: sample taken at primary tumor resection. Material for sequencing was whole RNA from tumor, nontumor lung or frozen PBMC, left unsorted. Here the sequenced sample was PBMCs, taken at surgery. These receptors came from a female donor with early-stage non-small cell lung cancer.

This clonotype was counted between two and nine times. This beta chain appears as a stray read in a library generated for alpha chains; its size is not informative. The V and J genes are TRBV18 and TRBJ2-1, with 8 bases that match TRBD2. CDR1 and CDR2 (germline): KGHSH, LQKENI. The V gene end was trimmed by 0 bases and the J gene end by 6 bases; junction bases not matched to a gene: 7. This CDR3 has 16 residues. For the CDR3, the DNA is TGTGCCAGCTCACCACCGTGGCCGGGAGGGAGCAATGAGCAGTTCTTC. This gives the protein CASSPPWPGGSNEQFF.

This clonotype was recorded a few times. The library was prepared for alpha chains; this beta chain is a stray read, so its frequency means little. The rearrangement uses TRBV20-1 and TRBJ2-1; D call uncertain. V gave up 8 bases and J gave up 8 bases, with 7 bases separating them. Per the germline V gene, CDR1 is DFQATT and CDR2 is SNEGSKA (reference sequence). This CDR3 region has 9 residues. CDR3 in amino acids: CSPSHEQFF. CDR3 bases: TGCAGTCCCTCACATGAGCAGTTCTTC.

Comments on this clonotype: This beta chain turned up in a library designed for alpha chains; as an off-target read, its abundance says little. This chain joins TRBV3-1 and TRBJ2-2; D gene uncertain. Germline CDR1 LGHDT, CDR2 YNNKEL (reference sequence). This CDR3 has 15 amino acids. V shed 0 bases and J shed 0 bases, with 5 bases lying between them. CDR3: CASSQDSANTGELFF. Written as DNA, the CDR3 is TGTGCCAGCAGCCAAGACAGCGCGAACACCGGGGAGCTGTTTTTT. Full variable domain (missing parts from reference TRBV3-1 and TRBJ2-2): DTAVSQTPKYLVTQMGNDKSIKCEQNLGHDTMYWYKQDSKKFLKIMFSYNNKELIINETVPNRFSPKSPDKAHLNLHINSLELGDSAVYFCASSQDSANTGELFFGEGSRLTVL.

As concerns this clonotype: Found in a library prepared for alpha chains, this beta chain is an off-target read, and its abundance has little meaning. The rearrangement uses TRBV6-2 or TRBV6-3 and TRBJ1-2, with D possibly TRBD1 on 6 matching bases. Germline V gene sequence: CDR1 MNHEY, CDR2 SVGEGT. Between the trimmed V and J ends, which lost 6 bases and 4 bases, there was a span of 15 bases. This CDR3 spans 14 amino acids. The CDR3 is CASSGSGQLYGYTF. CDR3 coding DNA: TGTGCCAGCAGCGGGTCTGGACAGCTCTATGGCTACACCTTC.

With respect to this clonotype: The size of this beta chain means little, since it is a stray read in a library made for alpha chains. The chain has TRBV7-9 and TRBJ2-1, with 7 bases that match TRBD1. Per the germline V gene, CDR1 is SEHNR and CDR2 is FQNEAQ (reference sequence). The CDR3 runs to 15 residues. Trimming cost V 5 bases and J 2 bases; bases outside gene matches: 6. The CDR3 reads CASSRTGETYNEQFF. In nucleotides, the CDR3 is TGTGCCAGCAGCCGGACAGGTGAGACCTACAATGAGCAGTTCTTC.

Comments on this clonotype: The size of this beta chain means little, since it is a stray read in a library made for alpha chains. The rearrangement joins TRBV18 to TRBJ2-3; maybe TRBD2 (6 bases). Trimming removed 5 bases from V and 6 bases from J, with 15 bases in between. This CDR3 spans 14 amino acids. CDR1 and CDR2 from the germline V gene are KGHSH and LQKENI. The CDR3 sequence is CASSAGTQGDTQYF. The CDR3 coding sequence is TGTGCCAGCTCAGCCGGGACTCAAGGCGATACGCAGTATTTT.

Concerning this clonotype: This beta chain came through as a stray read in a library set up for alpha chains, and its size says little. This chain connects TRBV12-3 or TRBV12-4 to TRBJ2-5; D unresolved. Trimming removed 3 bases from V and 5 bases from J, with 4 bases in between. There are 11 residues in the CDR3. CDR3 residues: CASSLRETQYF. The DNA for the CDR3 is TGTGCCAGCAGTTTGCGGGAGACCCAGTACTTC.

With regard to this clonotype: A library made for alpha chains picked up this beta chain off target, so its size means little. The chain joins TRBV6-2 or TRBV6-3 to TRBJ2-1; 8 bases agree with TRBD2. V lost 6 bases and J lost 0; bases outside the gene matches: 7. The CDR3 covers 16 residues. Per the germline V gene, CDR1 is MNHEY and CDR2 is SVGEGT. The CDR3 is CASRGLAGPSYNEQFF. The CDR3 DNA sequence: TGTGCCAGCAGAGGTCTAGCGGGCCCCTCCTACAATGAGCAGTTCTTC.

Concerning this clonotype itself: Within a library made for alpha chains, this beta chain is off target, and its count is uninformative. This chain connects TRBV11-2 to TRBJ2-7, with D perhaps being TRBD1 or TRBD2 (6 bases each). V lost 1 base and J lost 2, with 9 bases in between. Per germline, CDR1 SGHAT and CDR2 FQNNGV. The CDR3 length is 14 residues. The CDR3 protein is CASSLGGATYEQYF. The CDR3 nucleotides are TGTGCCAGCAGCTTAGGGGGGGCTACCTACGAGCAGTACTTC. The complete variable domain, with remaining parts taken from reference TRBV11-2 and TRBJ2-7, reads EAGVAQSPRYKIIEKRQSVAFWCNPISGHATLYWYQQILGQGPKLLIQFQNNGVVDDSQLPKDRFSAERLKGVDSTLKIQPAKLEDSAVYLCASSLGGATYEQYFGPGTRLTVT.

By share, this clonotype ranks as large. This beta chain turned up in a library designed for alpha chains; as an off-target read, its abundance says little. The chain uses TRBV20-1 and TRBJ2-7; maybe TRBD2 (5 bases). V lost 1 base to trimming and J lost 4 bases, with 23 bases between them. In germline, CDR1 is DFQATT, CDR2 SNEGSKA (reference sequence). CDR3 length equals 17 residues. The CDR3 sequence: CSARAPDSPVEPYEQYF. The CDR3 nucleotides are TGCAGTGCTAGAGCTCCGGACTCCCCGGTGGAACCTTACGAGCAGTACTTC.